This TCR beta chain appears in the sequencing data of a study of T-cell memory formation after mild COVID-19. For the study at large: Clusters of TCRs were largely donor specific.

Details on this clonotype: Its target is unknown.

Trimming removed 5 bases from V and 4 bases from J; junction bases left unmatched: 14. There are 17 residues in the CDR3. Researchers used 5'RACE with constant-segment primers to make TCR alpha and TCR beta cDNA libraries that carry sample barcodes and UMIs. TCRdb re-called the 5' RACE reads through MiXCR, storing one row per CDR3 protein. The sample lists 200,000 or so distinct CDR3 sequences, 16% occurring once. Study outcomes and limitations: Clones that contracted from day 15 to 85 had balanced CD4/CD8; later expanders were CD4+ biased. Cross-reactive memory seemingly joined, as some responding clones were found in pre-infection memory.

Input material: PBMCs or a T cell subset sorted from them (not recorded which). This sequence was found in an adult woman who had mild COVID-19 (a few samples of this study predate the infection). Cell type and time point are not known. This chain joins TRBV12-3 or TRBV12-4 and TRBJ2-5; 9 positions agree with TRBD2. The CDR3 loop reads CASSPGGSGRIGETQYF. In nucleotides, the CDR3 is TGTGCCAGCAGTCCCGGGGGTAGCGGGAGAATAGGAGAGACCCAGTACTTC.